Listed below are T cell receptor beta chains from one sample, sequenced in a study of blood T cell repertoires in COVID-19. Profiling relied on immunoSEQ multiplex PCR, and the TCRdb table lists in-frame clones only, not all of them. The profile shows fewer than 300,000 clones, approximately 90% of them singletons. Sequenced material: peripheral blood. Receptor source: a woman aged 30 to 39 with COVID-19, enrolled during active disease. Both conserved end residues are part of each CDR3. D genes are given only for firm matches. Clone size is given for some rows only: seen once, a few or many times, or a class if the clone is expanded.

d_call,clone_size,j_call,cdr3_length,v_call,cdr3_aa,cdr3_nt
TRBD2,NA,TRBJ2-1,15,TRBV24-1,CATSDRLAGQNEQFF,TGTGCCACCAGTGATCGACTAGCGGGCCAGAATGAGCAGTTCTTC
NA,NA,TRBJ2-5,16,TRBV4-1,CASSQTAAGLSETQYF,TGCGCCAGCAGCCAAACAGCAGCCGGACTCTCAGAGACCCAGTACTTC
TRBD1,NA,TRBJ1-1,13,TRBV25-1,CASTGQEYTEAFF,TGTGCCAGCACGGGACAGGAATACACTGAAGCTTTCTTT
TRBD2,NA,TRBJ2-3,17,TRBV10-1,CASSDQGLAESTDTQYF,TGCGCCAGCAGTGACCAAGGACTAGCGGAAAGCACAGATACGCAGTATTTT
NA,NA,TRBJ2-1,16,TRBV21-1,CASSIRKGGLRDEQFF,TGTGCCAGCAGCATCAGAAAAGGCGGCTTGCGGGATGAGCAGTTCTTC
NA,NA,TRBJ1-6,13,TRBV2,CASSVNQGSPLHF,TGTGCCAGCAGTGTAAACCAGGGTTCACCCCTCCACTTT
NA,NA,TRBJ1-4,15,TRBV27,CASSPAGARGEKLFF,TGTGCCAGCAGTCCCGCAGGGGCGCGAGGTGAAAAACTGTTTTTT
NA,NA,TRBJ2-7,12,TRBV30,CAWSDTRYEQYF,TGTGCCTGGAGTGACACAAGATACGAGCAGTACTTC
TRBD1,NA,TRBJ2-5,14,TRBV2,CASSIQGVLETQYF,TGTGCCAGCAGCATACAGGGGGTTCTGGAGACCCAGTACTTC
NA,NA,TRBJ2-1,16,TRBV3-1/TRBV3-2,CASSQDKVRSYNEQFF,TGTGCCAGCAGCCAAGATAAAGTCAGATCGTACAATGAGCAGTTCTTC
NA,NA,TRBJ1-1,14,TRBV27,CASRPRGFSTEAFF,TGTGCCAGCAGACCCAGGGGTTTTAGTACTGAAGCTTTCTTT
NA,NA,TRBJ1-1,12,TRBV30,CAWNKGNTEAFF,TGTGCCTGGAATAAGGGGAATACTGAAGCTTTCTTT
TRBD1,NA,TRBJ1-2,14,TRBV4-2,CASSKGRGSYGYTF,TGTGCCAGCAGCAAGGGCAGGGGGAGCTATGGCTACACCTTC
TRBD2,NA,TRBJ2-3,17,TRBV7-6,CASSVRTSGRETDTQYF,TGTGCCAGCAGCGTCCGGACTAGCGGGAGAGAGACAGATACGCAGTATTTT
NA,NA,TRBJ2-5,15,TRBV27,CASSQKGFGRETQYF,TGTGCCAGCAGCCAAAAGGGGTTTGGGCGGGAGACCCAGTACTTC
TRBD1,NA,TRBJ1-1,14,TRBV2,CASSERQGNTEAFF,TGTGCCAGCAGTGAGCGACAGGGGAACACTGAAGCTTTCTTT
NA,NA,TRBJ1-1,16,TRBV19,CASSLPPWGGVPVTFF,TGTGCCAGTAGTCTCCCCCCTTGGGGAGGGGTACCTGTTACTTTCTTT
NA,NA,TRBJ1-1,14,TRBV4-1,CASSQGLTNTEAFF,TGCGCCAGCAGCCAGGGACTGACGAACACTGAAGCTTTCTTT
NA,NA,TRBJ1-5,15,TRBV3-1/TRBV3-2,CASSQDSRSYQPQHF,TGTGCCAGCAGCCAAGATAGTAGGAGCTATCAGCCCCAGCATTTT
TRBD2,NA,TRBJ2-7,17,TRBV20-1,CSASAASLAGLLYEQYF,TGCAGTGCTAGTGCCGCCTCGCTAGCGGGCCTTCTCTACGAGCAGTACTTC
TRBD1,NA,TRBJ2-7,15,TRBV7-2,CASSLLTGGTYEQYF,TGTGCCAGCAGCTTATTAACAGGGGGGACCTACGAGCAGTACTTC
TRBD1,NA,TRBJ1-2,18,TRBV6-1,CASSEAFPSDRGNYGYTF,TGTGCCAGCAGTGAAGCTTTCCCTTCGGACAGGGGTAACTATGGCTACACCTTC
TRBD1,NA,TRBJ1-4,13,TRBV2,CASKAGGNEKLFF,TGTGCCAGCAAGGCAGGGGGTAATGAAAAACTGTTTTTT
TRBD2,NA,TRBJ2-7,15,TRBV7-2,CASSSSGGPSYEQYF,TGTGCCAGCAGCTCAAGCGGGGGCCCCTCCTACGAGCAGTACTTC
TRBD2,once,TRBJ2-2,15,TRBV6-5,CASTLAGGNTGELFF,TGTGCCAGCACTCTAGCGGGAGGGAACACCGGGGAGCTGTTTTTT
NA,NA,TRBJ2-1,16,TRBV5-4,CASSLGGRSSYNEQFF,TGTGCCAGCAGCTTGGGAGGGCGAAGCTCCTACAATGAGCAGTTCTTC
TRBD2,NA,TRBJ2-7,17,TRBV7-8,CASSPLLGTSGNYEQYF,TGTGCCAGCAGCCCCCTGCTTGGGACTAGCGGGAACTACGAGCAGTACTTC
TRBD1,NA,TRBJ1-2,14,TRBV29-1,CSVDRTGVRNGYTF,TGCAGCGTTGATAGGACAGGGGTCCGGAATGGCTACACCTTC
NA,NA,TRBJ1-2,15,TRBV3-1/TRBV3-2,CASSRRDIANYGYTF,TGTGCCAGCAGCCGCCGGGACATTGCTAACTATGGCTACACCTTC
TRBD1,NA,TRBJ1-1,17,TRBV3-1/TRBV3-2,CASSPRTGLSMNTEAFF,TGTGCCAGCAGCCCCAGGACAGGTCTGAGCATGAACACTGAAGCTTTCTTT
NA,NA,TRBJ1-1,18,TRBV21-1,CASSLPTGEEGLNTEAFF,TGTGCCAGCAGCTTACCGACAGGGGAAGAGGGACTGAACACTGAAGCTTTCTTT
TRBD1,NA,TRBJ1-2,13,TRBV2,CASRKQGSGGYTF,TGTGCCAGCAGGAAACAGGGGAGTGGTGGCTACACCTTC
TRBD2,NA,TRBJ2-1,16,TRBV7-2,CASSLTRTSGNNEQFF,TGTGCCAGCAGCTTGACTAGGACTAGCGGTAACAATGAGCAGTTCTTC
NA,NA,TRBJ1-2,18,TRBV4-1,CASSQEGVLILANYGYTF,TGCGCCAGCAGCCAAGAGGGAGTCCTAATCTTGGCTAACTATGGCTACACCTTC
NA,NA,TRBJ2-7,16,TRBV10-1,CASSDGDNPLAYEQYF,TGCGCCAGCAGTGACGGAGATAACCCATTAGCCTACGAGCAGTACTTC
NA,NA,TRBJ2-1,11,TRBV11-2,CASSSDNEQFF,TGTGCCAGCAGCTCAGACAATGAGCAGTTCTTC
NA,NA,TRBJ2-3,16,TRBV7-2,CASRSGQPGPTDTQYF,TGTGCCAGCAGATCCGGACAGCCGGGACCCACAGATACGCAGTATTTT
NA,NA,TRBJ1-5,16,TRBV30,CAWSSRWARGNQPQHF,TGTGCCTGGAGTTCCAGGTGGGCGCGAGGCAATCAGCCCCAGCATTTT
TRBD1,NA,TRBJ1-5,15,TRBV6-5,CASRLAGTVDQPQHF,TGTGCCAGCAGGTTGGCCGGGACAGTGGATCAGCCCCAGCATTTT
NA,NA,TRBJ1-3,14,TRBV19,CASSPRHSGNTIYF,TGTGCCAGTAGCCCTCGACACTCTGGAAACACCATATATTTT
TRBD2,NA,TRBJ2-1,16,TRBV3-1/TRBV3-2,CASSQAAGGIYNEQFF,TGTGCCAGCAGCCAAGCCGCGGGAGGGATCTACAATGAGCAGTTCTTC